A single sample gave rise to the 26 T cell receptor beta chains below, sequenced in a study of immune characterization of retroperitoneal liposarcoma. One entry per CDR3 protein results from TCRdb running MiXCR on the PCR reads. The data show about 10,000 distinct CDR3 sequences, under 35% seen once. Source material: tumor tissue. These receptors were collected from a female donor with retroperitoneal liposarcoma.

This clonotype rates as medium-sized. The V and J genes are TRBV6-6 and TRBJ2-1, with D unresolved. The closer fit of TRBJ2-7 to the DNA end suggests the J call may be wrong. CDR1 is MNHNY, CDR2 SVGAGI, per germline (reference sequence). CDR3 length equals 15 residues. The CDR3 DNA reads TGTGCCAGCAGTTACTCGCCAGCCCGAGATTACGAGCAGTACTTC. Protein sequence: CASSYSPARDYEQYF.

This clonotype occurred many times. The V gene is TRBV7-2, the J gene TRBJ2-1; D perhaps matches TRBD1 (6 bases). The CDR3 runs to 15 residues. Germline lookup yields CDR1 SGHTA and CDR2 FQGNSA. With 1 base removed from V and 13 bases from J, the gap between germline ends came to 20 bases. Written as DNA, the CDR3 is TGTGCCAGCAGCTTAGTCGTCGGACAGCAAGAGACCCAGTTCTTC. Its protein is CASSLVVGQQETQFF.

This clonotype was found a few times. At one end the junction does not follow the germline gene, possibly because of a read error. The rearrangement joins TRBV7-7 to TRBJ2-5; D possibly corresponds to TRBD1 (6 bases). The DNA matches TRBJ2-7 better at its end, which makes the J call doubtful. CDR3 size: 13 residues. Germline-derived CDR1 and CDR2 are SSHAT and FNYEAQ (reference sequence). The CDR3 DNA is TGTGCTAGCAGCTTATCAGGGGATTACGAGCAGTACTTC. Protein product: CASSLSGDYEQYF.

This clonotype was seen ten or more times. The rearrangement joins TRBV11-2 to TRBJ2-5, with TRBD2 matching over 9 bases. Germline V lookup: CDR1 SGHAT, CDR2 FQNNGV. The CDR3 sequence is 15 residues long. The V gene end was trimmed by 2 bases and the J gene end by 1 base; junction bases not matched to a gene: 2. The CDR3 region is CASSLLAGPQETQYF. DNA for the CDR3: TGTGCCAGCAGCTTACTAGCGGGGCCCCAAGAGACCCAGTACTTC.

This sequence joins TRBV4-1 and TRBJ2-1, with 12 bases identical to TRBD2. The V gene's germline CDR1 is MGHRA and CDR2 YSYEKL. The CDR3 sequence is 15 residues long. Trimming at V came to 4 bases and at J to 9 bases, leaving 7 bases not matched to a gene. CDR3 coding DNA: TGCGCCAGCAGCCGGACGACTAGCGGGAGTTCTGAGCAGTTCTTC. The encoded protein is CASSRTTSGSSEQFF.

This chain connects TRBV6-5 to TRBJ2-4; D is ambiguous. Trimming removed 5 bases at V and 13 bases at J, with 12 bases between. The CDR3 has 11 residues. Germline V CDR1 and CDR2: MNHEY, SVGAGI. The CDR3 DNA is TGTGCCAGCAGTCAATACAATGAGCAGTACTTC. Its translation is CASSQYNEQYF.

The V gene is TRBV6-6, the J gene TRBJ2-1; 9 nucleotides line up with TRBD1. J lost 13 bases, V lost 2 bases, and 12 bases had no gene match. CDR1 and CDR2 from the germline V gene are MNHNY and SVGAGI (reference sequence). The length of the CDR3 is 15 residues. CDR3 loop: CASSYGTGIQETQFF. The CDR3 DNA reads as TGTGCCAGCAGTTACGGGACAGGGATACAAGAGACCCAGTTCTTC.

This clonotype was seen many times. The gene calls are TRBV6-1 and TRBJ1-2; unclear D gene. The CDR3 totals 11 residues. Trimming stripped 7 bases from V and 8 bases from J, with 11 bases between. The V gene's germline CDR1 is MNHNS and CDR2 SASEGT. CDR3 coding DNA: TGTGCCAGCACGGGGTTGGTGGGCTACACCTTC. Its translation: CASTGLVGYTF.

The genes are TRBV11-2 and TRBJ2-5; the D is unclear. The CDR3 runs to 15 residues. V was shortened by 5 bases and J by 11 bases, with 24 bases between the two germline ends. Germline CDR1 SGHAT, CDR2 FQNNGV. Written as DNA, the CDR3 is TGTGCCAGCAGCCCTCCCGGCGCCTTATACAATGAGCAGTACTTC. This sequence encodes CASSPPGALYNEQYF.

The chain employs TRBV7-2 and TRBJ1-1; D call uncertain. Trimming stripped 6 bases from V and 10 bases from J, with 12 bases between. The CDR3 extends over 11 amino acids. In germline, CDR1 is SGHTA, CDR2 FQGNSA. The CDR3 loop is CASRSEGVAFF. Here the CDR3 DNA reads TGTGCCAGCAGGTCCGAGGGCGTAGCTTTCTTT. Looking up the rest from reference TRBV7-2 and TRBJ1-1 gives the full variable domain: GAGVSQSPSNKVTEKGKDVELRCDPISGHTALYWYRQSLGQGLEFLIYFQGNSAPDKSGLPSDRFSAERTGGSVSTLTIQRTQQEDSAVYLCASRSEGVAFFGQGTRLTVV.

The chain combines TRBV11-3 with TRBJ2-1, with 11 bases fitting TRBD2. The J call may be in error: the DNA end matches TRBJ2-5 better. The CDR3 runs 15 residues. Per the germline V gene, CDR1 is SGHNT and CDR2 is YENEEA. The CDR3 DNA sequence: TGTGCCAACAGTTTCCTAGCGGGAGGACAAGAGACCCAGTACTTC. Translation gives CANSFLAGGQETQYF.

The gene calls are TRBV24-1 and TRBJ2-7; possible D gene TRBD2, 5 bases. The V gene's germline CDR1 is KGHDR and CDR2 SFDVKD. Trimming shortened V by 2 bases and J by 5 bases, and 6 bases separated the two germline ends. The CDR3 consists of 12 residues. CDR3 bases: TGTGCCACCAGTGATTCGCGGGACGAGCAGTACTTC. Translated, it gives CATSDSRDEQYF.

V gene TRBV6-1 combines with J gene TRBJ1-5, with 8 bases fitting TRBD1. There are 15 residues in the CDR3. Germline V lookup: CDR1 MNHNS, CDR2 SASEGT. The ends lost 3 bases at V and 2 bases at J; junction bases unmatched: 3. The CDR3: CASSEGQVRNQPQHF. The CDR3, as DNA: TGTGCCAGCAGTGAGGGACAGGTCCGCAATCAGCCCCAGCATTTT.

The table lists this clonotype with a few counts. The chain links TRBV11-3 to TRBJ2-1, with 7 bases matching TRBD2. The trim removed 0 bases at V and 10 bases at J, leaving 9 bases unmatched. The V gene's germline CDR1 is SGHNT and CDR2 YENEEA. The CDR3 covers 15 residues. The CDR3 DNA is TGTGCCAGCAGCTTAGATGGACTAGGGGATAGGGAGCAGTTCTTC. As protein: CASSLDGLGDREQFF.

This clonotype ranks as medium-sized. The chain links TRBV7-2 to TRBJ2-7, with TRBD1 as a possible D gene (6 bases). V lost 2 bases and J 0 bases, leaving 17 bases between the germline ends. The CDR3 runs 17 residues. CDR1 and CDR2 (germline): SGHTA, FQGNSA. CDR3 nucleotide sequence: TGTGCCAGCAGCTTATTCGTGTCGACAGGCTACTCCTACGAGCAGTACTTC. As protein: CASSLFVSTGYSYEQYF.

This clonotype has only a few counts. The chain carries TRBV6-1 and TRBJ2-1, with 8 bases lining up with TRBD2. Near its end, the DNA agrees better with TRBJ2-7, so the J call may be wrong. CDR1 is MNHNS, CDR2 SASEGT, per germline. The CDR3 is 15 amino acids. CDR3 in DNA: TGTGCCAGCAGTCGCGGGGGGAGCTCCTACAATGAGCAGTACTTC. It encodes CASSRGGSSYNEQYF.

In its sample, this clonotype was seen a few times. The chain has TRBV6-1 and TRBJ1-5; D remains unclear. The germline V gene has CDR1 MNHNS and CDR2 SASEGT. Trimming shortened V by 6 bases and J by 0 bases, and 12 bases separated the two germline ends. The CDR3 runs to 15 residues. In DNA form, the CDR3 reads TGTGCCAGCAGATACAGCACGAATAGCAATCAGCCCCAGCATTTT. As protein: CASRYSTNSNQPQHF.

CDR3 residues: CASTLSTSGINEQYF. The CDR3 DNA reads TGTGCCAGCACCCTATCGACTAGCGGGATAAATGAGCAGTACTTC. The genes are TRBV28 and TRBJ2-4, with 11 bases matching TRBD2. CDR3 length equals 15 residues. CDR1 MDHEN and CDR2 SYDVKM come from the germline V gene. V trimming: 7 bases; J trimming: 13 bases; junction bases outside the gene matches: 15. The whole variable domain, filled in from reference TRBV28 and TRBJ2-4, reads DVKVTQSSRYLVKRTGEKVFLECVQDMDHENMFWYRQDPGLGLRLIYFSYDVKMKEKGDIPEGYSVSREKKERFSLILESASTNQTSMYLCASTLSTSGINEQYFGAGTRLSVL.

The chain couples TRBV6-6 to TRBJ2-1; the match to TRBD1 covers 12 bases. The CDR3 has 22 amino acids. Germline-derived CDR1 and CDR2 are MNHNY and SVGAGI (reference sequence). With V trimmed by 0 bases and J by 13 bases, 28 bases remained unmatched. The CDR3, as DNA: TGTGCCAGCAGTTACTCAGGGACAGGGGGCGCCTATGGGGAGCTAGCCAAAAACATTCAGTTCTTC. It translates to CASSYSGTGGAYGELAKNIQFF.

This clonotype was detected once. The genes are TRBV25-1 and TRBJ2-4; 12 bases fit TRBD2. V shed 6 bases and J 0 bases; nucleotides not matched to a gene: 12. CDR1 MGHDK and CDR2 SYGVNS come from the germline V gene. This CDR3 has 19 residues. This CDR3 reads CASSAGTSGPWVAKNIQYF. The CDR3 nucleotides are TGTGCCAGCAGCGCCGGGACTAGCGGGCCGTGGGTAGCCAAAAACATTCAGTACTTC.

In this sample, this clonotype turned up many times. V usage is TRBV12-3 or TRBV12-4 and J usage is TRBJ1-1, with D tentatively TRBD1 (5 bases). The CDR3 length is 13 residues. Trimming removed 6 bases from V and 1 base from J, with 9 bases in between. The CDR3 protein is CASRGRENTEAFF. CDR3 in DNA: TGTGCCAGCAGGGGACGGGAGAACACTGAAGCTTTCTTT.

This rearrangement joins TRBV6-1 to TRBJ2-5, with D perhaps TRBD1 or TRBD2 (6 bases each). The J call is doubtful: the DNA matches TRBJ2-7 better. The CDR3 sequence is 14 residues long. Germline CDR1 MNHNS, CDR2 SASEGT. DNA of the CDR3: TGTGCCAGCAGTGATTGGGGGGCGTCGCACGAGCAGTACTTC. It is translated as CASSDWGASHEQYF.

The genes are TRBV6-1 and TRBJ2-5, with 7 bases identical to TRBD1. Germline CDR1 and CDR2: MNHNS and SASEGT. V dropped 8 bases and J dropped 11; count of bases not matched to a gene: 17. This CDR3 is built from 14 residues. CDR3 in amino acids: CASGKGAAYNEQYF. In nucleotides, the CDR3 is TGTGCCAGCGGGAAGGGGGCAGCATACAATGAGCAGTACTTC.

The V gene is TRBV6-1, the J gene TRBJ2-6, with unresolved D. Trimming removed 6 bases at V and 0 bases at J, with 9 bases between. The germline V gene has CDR1 MNHNS and CDR2 SASEGT. This CDR3 region has 15 residues. The CDR3 bases are TGTGCCAGCAGGAACCAAGACTCTGGGGCCAACGTCCTGACTTTC. This encodes CASRNQDSGANVLTF.

The genes are TRBV10-2 and TRBJ1-2; TRBD1 might be the D (5 bases). There are 15 residues in the CDR3. The V gene's germline CDR1 is WSHSY and CDR2 SAAADI. Trimming cost V 6 bases and J 0 bases, with 14 bases left between them. The CDR3 DNA follows: TGCGCCAGCAGCGACGTTGGACAAGCTAACTATGGCTACACCTTC. Its protein product is CASSDVGQANYGYTF.

The chain joins TRBV6-1 to TRBJ1-2; unclear D gene. The ends were cut back, 2 bases at V and 3 bases at J, with 4 bases in the middle. Per germline, CDR1 MNHNS and CDR2 SASEGT. The CDR3 runs to 12 residues. CDR3 amino acids: CASSETHYGYTF. CDR3 DNA: TGTGCCAGCAGTGAAACACACTATGGCTACACCTTC.